This record concerns one T cell receptor beta chain sequence. This clone's antigen is unknown. The input lacks base qualities; no much larger clone sits a single base away. The entry originates in a study of shared clonotypes between healthy human individuals (TCRdb year 2020). About the study as a whole: The cohort included three men and a couple of women between 18 and 49 years of age. For each donor, three plates each were used for CD4 naive and CD4 memory, two plates were used for CD8 naive, and one plate was used for CD8 memory. Blood TCR repertoires of about 5 healthy adults were deeply sequenced to estimate repertoire size and the extent of clonotype sharing between individuals. Libraries were prepared and TCR repertoires were sequenced by different laboratories using diverse techniques, in order to increase sequencing depth and limit assay-specific biases. Between about 0.85 and 8.9 billion PBMCs per donor were obtained by leukapheresis.

TCR CDR3 regions were amplified from genomic DNA by multiplex PCR using the deep immunoSEQ assay. Genomic DNA extracted from each cell subset was distributed evenly over all wells of several immunoSEQ 96-well plates, and each plate served as one replicate. For sorted subsets, around 200 ng genomic DNA, equal to tens of thousands of T cell genomes, was loaded into each replicate PCR. Purified libraries were measured with a Qubit 3.0 fluorometer, size-checked on a Bioanalyzer 2100, and measured again with the KAPA Library Quantification kit. A separate single-read 150-cycle Illumina NextSeq 550 flow cell was used to sequence each immunoSEQ 96-well plate. On the authors' methods: Because the immunoSEQ output held only junctional sequences and lacked quality scores, the filtering could not match the filtering applied to full-length reads. To assign V/J genes and CDR3, sequences were annotated against IMGT germline references using PyIR, a Python wrapper for IgBLAST v1.9. Any read was removed if the V/J assignment was weak (E-value above 1e-6), the CDR3 was missing, or the read contained stop codons, out-of-frame junctions, or ambiguous translated residues. V3J clonotypes were defined as sequences sharing the same inferred V gene, J gene, and CDR3 amino acid sequence. Percentage overlap between repertoires was computed as shared unique clonotypes divided by the size of the smaller repertoire. Repertoire richness was assessed with RTK rarefaction, the Chao1 estimator, and Recon v2.1 estimates of unobserved clonotypes. OLGA was used to compute generation probabilities for all TCRbeta clonotypes that the gDNA method yielded from a few donors. TCRdb provides this immuneACCESS table in a form limited to in-frame rearrangements. Some clones are lacking; in checked studies, under half of them reflect an unresolved V gene, and why the rest are absent is not known. Clone size and the V and J calls come from that table; the DNA yielded D and trimming. Within this sample are 1.5 million to 2.5 million clones, with 85% to 95% of them counted one time only. Approximately 1.2% of the sample is in the top ten clones.

CD8 naive samples consisted of CD45RO-negative cells that were positively selected for CCR7, yielding a CD45RA+CCR7+ population without TemRA cells. Healthy HIV-negative adults with no recently reported acute infections or vaccinations were included as donors. Only Caucasian adults living in Nashville, Tennessee, USA were represented among the donors. Blood was collected by leukapheresis, and PBMCs were isolated by Ficoll-Histopaque density gradient centrifugation and then cryopreserved in liquid nitrogen vapor phase. Purity and quantity of every magnetically sorted T cell population were checked by analytical flow cytometry. Each sorted fraction had its genomic DNA isolated and then quantified by UV absorbance on a Nanodrop 2000c. The CDR3 spans 14 residues, from the cysteine through the phenylalanine. The retained sequence is limited to the CDR3, 42 bases, with the frame set at the first base. Sequences MNHEY (CDR1) and SVGAGI (CDR2) are obtained from the germline V gene. The trim is 2 bases for V and 0 bases for J, with a gap of 6 bases between the germline ends.

The research as a whole found: Naive subsets generally had larger estimated clonotype richness than memory subsets did. When a few donors were compared, the shared fraction of clonotypes was around 4.6% for naive CD4, over 3% for naive CD8, more than 2% for memory CD4, and 0.35% to 0.4% for memory CD8. Clonotypes shared by all four sorted-subset donors showed higher generation probabilities than non-shared clonotypes. Pairwise subsampling led to the expectation that sequencing depth would affect the degree of clonotype sharing among donors. Incomplete sequencing was indicated by rarefaction of sorted-subset datasets, despite the large sequencing depth. Because the study included a small number of donors, the genetic and exposure-history diversity represented was limited. Sampling was limited to blood, and TCR repertoires in tissue likely differ from TCR repertoires in blood.

The rearrangement combines TRBV6-5 with TRBJ2-3; the D gene lacks a confident call. The specimen was naive CD8+ T cells sorted from blood. Read against the paper, the sample's cell subset or site label means: CD45RA+CCR7+. This clonotype originated in a man younger than 35 in good health. The DNA is as follows: TGTGCCAGCAGTTACGGGTTTAGCACAGATACGCAGTATTTT. The translation is CASSYGFSTDTQYF.